The 20 T cell receptor beta chains in this list originate from one sample, sequenced in a study of blood T cell repertoires in COVID-19. Sequencing used immunoSEQ multiplex PCR; TCRdb keeps in-frame clones, though not all of them. The sample holds about 310,000 clones, about 90% seen once. Sequenced sample: peripheral blood. The receptor source for this set is a woman in her forties or fifties who had recovered from COVID-19.

This clone was recorded once. This chain links TRBV5-1 with TRBJ2-7; 7 bases agree with TRBD2. The V and J ends lost 4 bases and 3 bases, in that order; junction bases with no gene match: 10. The CDR3 loop spans 15 amino acids. Germline CDR1 reads SGHRS; CDR2 reads YFSETQ. The CDR3 is CASSPGLQGGYEQYF. The CDR3 region has the DNA TGCGCCAGCAGCCCGGGACTACAAGGTGGCTACGAGCAGTACTTC. The full variable domain, completed using reference TRBV5-1 and TRBJ2-7, is KAGVTQTPRYLIKTRGQQVTLSCSPISGHRSVSWYQQTPGQGLQFLFEYFSETQRNKGNFPGRFSGRQFSNSRSEMNVSTLELGDSALYLCASSPGLQGGYEQYFGPGTRLTVT.

This clone was seen only once. The CDR3 loop reads CASRTDRGSVNSPLHF. The CDR3 DNA reads TGTGCCAGCAGAACTGACAGGGGTTCGGTTAATTCACCCCTCCACTTT. The chain links TRBV2 to TRBJ1-6, with 8 bases matching TRBD1. V gave up 6 bases and J gave up 6 bases; unmatched junction bases: 10. Germline values: CDR1 SNHLY, CDR2 FYNNEI. This CDR3 has 16 amino acids.

CDR3 protein: CASSLFQGVAEAFF. The CDR3 DNA sequence: TGTGCCAGCAGTCTCTTCCAGGGTGTCGCTGAAGCTTTCTTT. The V call is TRBV28, the J call TRBJ1-1; a weak D match, TRBD1 (5 bases). The CDR3 covers 14 residues. V was trimmed by 5 bases and J by 6 bases, leaving 16 bases between them. Germline V gene data show CDR1 as MDHEN and CDR2 as SYDVKM.

This chain connects TRBV28 to TRBJ2-5, with 10 bases lining up with TRBD1. The germline CDR1 and CDR2 sequences are MDHEN and SYDVKM. This CDR3 region has 15 residues. V was pared by 8 bases and J by 5 bases, with 11 bases of the junction left unmatched. CDR3 nucleotides: TGTGCCAGCGATTACTCGACAGGGGGCGCGGAGACCCAGTACTTC. This codes for CASDYSTGGAETQYF.

The chain has TRBV5-4 and TRBJ2-2; tentative D call: TRBD2 (6 bases). The V gene's germline CDR1 is SGHNT and CDR2 YYREEE (reference sequence). Trimming pared 2 bases from V and 2 bases from J, leaving 13 bases between. This CDR3 region has 16 residues. CDR3 loop: CASSLLVGTNTGELFF. CDR3 DNA sequence: TGTGCCAGCAGCTTACTTGTCGGGACTAACACCGGGGAGCTGTTTTTT.

This chain joins TRBV27 and TRBJ2-4; 7 bases are a match to TRBD1. Trimming at V came to 4 bases and at J to 0 bases, leaving 6 bases not matched to a gene. CDR3 length: 16 amino acids. Germline assignment: CDR1 MNHEY and CDR2 SMNVEV (reference sequence). The DNA of the CDR3 is TGTGCCAGCAGTTCGGGACAGATTCTAGCCAAAAACATTCAGTACTTC. Encoded protein: CASSSGQILAKNIQYF.

V usage is TRBV3-1 (or the pseudogene TRBV3-2) and J usage is TRBJ1-6; 7 bases are a match to TRBD1. Looked up from germline, CDR1 is LGHDT and CDR2 is YNNKEL (reference sequence). The CDR3 sequence is 21 residues long. V shed 4 bases and J 9 bases; nucleotides not matched to a gene: 27. Here the CDR3 DNA reads TGTGCCAGCAGCCCAAACGGGCGCGACGGGGGACAGTGGGACCATAGTTCACCCCTCCACTTT. Residues: CASSPNGRDGGQWDHSSPLHF.

The chain links TRBV19 to TRBJ2-2; D remains ambiguous. Looked up from germline, CDR1 is LNHDA and CDR2 is SQIVND (reference sequence). Trimming removed 3 bases from V and 6 bases from J, with 8 bases in between. The CDR3 contains 13 residues. CDR3 in amino acids: CASSIFFSGELFF. The CDR3 region has the DNA TGTGCCAGTAGTATCTTTTTTTCCGGGGAGCTGTTTTTT.

The genes are TRBV4-3 and TRBJ1-3, with a weak D call TRBD1 (5 bases). This CDR3 is built from 17 residues. Between the trimmed V and J ends, which lost 0 bases and 0 bases, there was a span of 12 bases. Germline CDR1 is LGHNA and CDR2 is YSLEER. CDR3 sequence: CASSQDAWGLSGNTIYF. Here the CDR3 DNA reads TGCGCCAGCAGCCAAGATGCCTGGGGACTCTCTGGAAACACCATATATTTT.

The rearrangement uses TRBV6-2 or TRBV6-3 and TRBJ1-5; D perhaps matches TRBD1 (5 bases). V dropped 7 bases and J dropped 4 bases, with 14 bases sitting between them. Germline CDR1 is MNHEY and CDR2 is SVGEGT. The CDR3 totals 14 residues. The DNA of the CDR3 is TGTGCCAGCAACCCACCCCAGGGAAATCAGCCCCAGCATTTT. Translated: CASNPPQGNQPQHF.

The table lists this clone with a few counts. The chain is built from TRBV19 and TRBJ1-1; the D is unclear. The CDR3 sequence is 13 residues long. Trimming shortened V by 5 bases and J by 0 bases, and 7 bases separated the two germline ends. Germline V gene data show CDR1 as LNHDA and CDR2 as SQIVND (reference sequence). The CDR3 DNA is TGTGCCAGTAGTCGGAGAATGAACACTGAAGCTTTCTTT. It is translated as CASSRRMNTEAFF.

The V gene is TRBV4-3, the J gene TRBJ2-3; 12 bases map to TRBD2. CDR1 LGHNA and CDR2 YSLEER come from the germline V gene. The CDR3 has 15 amino acids. Trimming at V came to 5 bases and at J to 4 bases, leaving 4 bases not matched to a gene. CDR3 bases: TGCGCCAGCAGCAAGACTAGCGGGAGTTCAGATACGCAGTATTTT. Its translation: CASSKTSGSSDTQYF.

The rearrangement links TRBV19 to TRBJ1-5; TRBD1 might be the D (5 bases). Germline V gene lookup returns CDR1 LNHDA and CDR2 SQIVND (reference sequence). The CDR3 is 14 amino acids. The V end was cut by 5 bases, the J end by 6 bases, with 14 bases between. CDR3 nucleotides: TGTGCCAGTAGTGCGCGGGGGGTAGGTCAGCCCCAGCATTTT. This gives the protein CASSARGVGQPQHF.

The V and J genes are TRBV10-3 and TRBJ2-7, with a weak D call TRBD2 (5 bases). This CDR3 has 11 amino acids. CDR1 is ENHRY, CDR2 SYGVKD, per germline. V was pared by 3 bases and J by 7 bases, with 7 bases between. This CDR3 is CAISDGREQYF. The CDR3 DNA sequence: TGTGCCATCAGTGATGGGAGAGAGCAGTACTTC.

This chain links TRBV7-2 with TRBJ1-6; TRBD1 matches 11 bases. Germline loops: CDR1 SGHTA, CDR2 FQGNSA. With V trimmed by 4 bases and J by 9 bases, 8 bases remained unmatched. This CDR3 has 16 residues. CDR3 region: CASSSNSGTGGSPLHF. The CDR3 DNA sequence: TGTGCCAGCAGCTCAAACTCCGGGACAGGGGGTTCACCCCTCCACTTT.

The chain employs TRBV6-4 and TRBJ2-4; unclear D gene. The germline V and J ends were trimmed by 6 bases and 0 bases, with 12 bases remaining between them. Germline CDR1 MRHNA, CDR2 SNTAGT. This CDR3 contains 15 residues. Here the CDR3 DNA reads TGTGCCAGCAGGCGAAGCCTCGTAGCCAAAAACATTCAGTACTTC. As protein: CASRRSLVAKNIQYF.

The J gene is TRBJ2-4, the V gene TRBV6-2 or TRBV6-3, with TRBD1 matching over 8 bases. The germline CDR1 and CDR2 sequences are MNHEY and SVGEGT. The CDR3 has 16 residues. The V gene end was trimmed by 2 bases and the J gene end by 6 bases; junction bases not matched to a gene: 9. For the CDR3, the DNA is TGTGCCAGCAGTTACAATCAGGGGGCGTGGGGAAACATTCAGTACTTC. This sequence encodes CASSYNQGAWGNIQYF.

V is TRBV11-2 and J is TRBJ2-3, with 8 bases lining up with TRBD2. CDR1 is SGHAT, CDR2 FQNNGV, per germline. The CDR3 covers 16 residues. Trimming removed 2 bases from V and 4 bases from J; junction bases left unmatched: 8. The CDR3 nucleotides are TGTGCCAGCAGCTTAAGCGCCCACGGGGGGGCAGATACGCAGTATTTT. It translates to CASSLSAHGGADTQYF.

The V and J genes are TRBV7-9 and TRBJ2-5, with TRBD1 matching over 7 bases. Germline assignment: CDR1 SEHNR and CDR2 FQNEAQ (reference sequence). V trimming: 1 base; J trimming: 2 bases; junction bases outside the gene matches: 4. The CDR3 has 15 residues. CDR3 bases: TGTGCCAGCAGCTTAGGGGTGGGACAGCAAGAGACCCAGTACTTC. Translation: CASSLGVGQQETQYF.

CDR3 in DNA: TGTGCCAGCAGTGAGAACAGGTACAATGAGCAGTTCTTC. This sequence encodes CASSENRYNEQFF. This sequence joins TRBV6-1 and TRBJ2-1, with D maybe TRBD1 (5 bases). Germline CDR1 MNHNS, CDR2 SASEGT. The length of the CDR3 is 13 residues. Trimming pared 3 bases from V and 4 bases from J, leaving 7 bases between.